Given below is one T cell receptor beta chain in context. These data come from a study of cytomegalovirus exposure and HLA in healthy donors. The V gene's germline CDR1 is LNHNV and CDR2 YYDKDF (reference sequence). V lost 0 bases, J lost 4 bases, and 10 bases stayed unmatched. This CDR3 spans 18 amino acids. Amplification used 60 Vbeta primers and 13 Jbeta primers. Only in-frame clones appear in the TCRdb table, and some are missing; sequencing was by immunoSEQ multiplex PCR. The sample comprises some 180,000 clones, roughly four fifths of which are singletons, and around 1.6% rests with the top ten.

The chain is built from TRBV15 and TRBJ2-1; 9 positions match TRBD2. This receptor was identified in a man between 18 and 29 years old in good health and CMV-seronegative. Sample: PBMCs. The CDR3 is CATSRDLGGRAGYNEQFF. Here the CDR3 DNA reads TGTGCCACCAGCAGAGATCTTGGCGGGAGGGCTGGATACAATGAGCAGTTCTTC.